These 6 T cell receptor beta chains originate from one sample sequenced in a study of cytomegalovirus exposure and HLA in healthy donors. The PCR used 60 Vbeta and 13 Jbeta primers. Sequencing used immunoSEQ multiplex PCR; TCRdb keeps in-frame clones, though not all of them. The table includes some 200,000 clones, 82% detected once. Sequenced: PBMCs. The source is a woman in her late teens or twenties in good health and CMV-seronegative.

This chain connects TRBV29-1 to TRBJ2-5; 8 bases fit TRBD1. CDR3 length: 14 residues. The V and J ends lost 5 bases and 5 bases, in that order; junction bases with no gene match: 10. Germline assignment: CDR1 SQVTM and CDR2 ANQGSEA. CDR3: CSVRTGGHGETQYF. For the CDR3, the DNA is TGCAGCGTTCGTACAGGGGGACACGGGGAGACCCAGTACTTC.

The V and J genes are TRBV19 and TRBJ2-5, with 12 positions matching TRBD1. Germline V gene sequence: CDR1 LNHDA, CDR2 SQIVND (reference sequence). Trimming removed 6 bases from V and 4 bases from J; junction bases left unmatched: 12. The CDR3 sequence is 17 residues long. In DNA, the CDR3 is TGTGCCAGTAGCACCCCGGGACAGGGGGCCCTCGGAGAGACCCAGTACTTC. This sequence encodes CASSTPGQGALGETQYF.

V and J are TRBV28 and TRBJ2-7, with TRBD2 matching 10 bases. The trim removed 4 bases at V and 3 bases at J, leaving 9 bases unmatched. The germline V gene has CDR1 MDHEN and CDR2 SYDVKM. The CDR3 contains 16 residues. CDR3 region: CASSSLAGGALYEQYF. The CDR3 DNA reads TGTGCCAGCAGTTCCTTAGCGGGGGGAGCACTCTACGAGCAGTACTTC.

The V gene is TRBV19, the J gene TRBJ2-1, with 11 bases matching TRBD2. Looked up from germline, CDR1 is LNHDA and CDR2 is SQIVND (reference sequence). CDR3 length: 14 residues. Trimming took 6 bases from V and 7 from J; bases not matched to a gene: 5. CDR3 in amino acids: CASRSGTSGNEQFF. The CDR3 DNA sequence: TGTGCCAGTAGGTCCGGGACTAGCGGAAATGAGCAGTTCTTC.

The chain uses TRBV7-9 and TRBJ2-2; 7 bases fit TRBD1. The CDR3 length is 17 residues. The germline gives CDR1 SEHNR, CDR2 FQNEAQ (reference sequence). J lost 6 bases, V lost 6 bases, and 16 bases had no gene match. The CDR3 sequence: CASSLTGQLRFAGELFF. The CDR3 DNA reads as TGTGCCAGCAGTTTAACGGGACAGCTGAGGTTTGCCGGGGAGCTGTTTTTT. Supplemented by reference TRBV7-9 and TRBJ2-2, the full variable domain reads DTGVSQNPRHKITKRGQNVTFRCDPISEHNRLYWYRQTLGQGPEFLTYFQNEAQLEKSRLLSDRFSAERPKGSFSTLEIQRTEQGDSAMYLCASSLTGQLRFAGELFFGEGSRLTVL.

This clone was seen only a few times. The V call is TRBV19, the J call TRBJ1-2; TRBD1 matches 7 bases. The CDR3 spans 15 residues. The germline CDR1 and CDR2 sequences are LNHDA and SQIVND (reference sequence). The V and J ends lost 6 bases and 4 bases, in that order; junction bases with no gene match: 11. DNA of the CDR3: TGTGCCAGTAGAGCCCTCGGTGGGGACAGCTATGGCTACACCTTC. It translates to CASRALGGDSYGYTF. Combining the CDR3 with reference TRBV19 and TRBJ1-2 gives the whole variable domain DGGITQSPKYLFRKEGQNVTLSCEQNLNHDAMYWYRQDPGQGLRLIYYSQIVNDFQKGDIAEGYSVSREKKESFPLTVTSAQKNPTAFYLCASRALGGDSYGYTFGSGTRLTVV.